The 6 T cell receptor beta chains reported below all come from one sample, sequenced in a study of Tregs in tolerant kidney transplant recipients. Measured with immunoSEQ multiplex PCR; TCRdb has only the in-frame clones, and not every one. The data show some 240,000 clones, roughly 84% seen once. Sequenced material: CD4+ T cells from blood. Receptor source: a human donor in good health.

This chain joins TRBV13 and TRBJ1-1; unclear D gene. Germline V CDR1 and CDR2: PRHDT, FYEKMQ (reference sequence). Trimming removed 4 bases from V and 5 bases from J, with 11 bases in between. CDR3 length: 13 amino acids. CDR3 region: CASSSYGKTEAFF. In DNA, the CDR3 is TGTGCCAGCAGCTCCTACGGTAAAACTGAAGCTTTCTTT.

This sequence joins TRBV6-6 and TRBJ2-7; 7 bases align to TRBD1. The trim removed 5 bases at V and 0 bases at J, leaving 4 bases unmatched. The germline CDR1 and CDR2 sequences are MNHNY and SVGAGI (reference sequence). This CDR3 comprises 14 residues. The CDR3 reads CASSRTGLSYEQYF. DNA of the CDR3: TGTGCCAGCAGTAGGACAGGTCTCTCCTACGAGCAGTACTTC.

This clone has a handful of counts. V is TRBV2 and J is TRBJ1-5; the D gene is possibly TRBD1 (5 bases). CDR1 is SNHLY and CDR2 is FYNNEI in the germline V gene. This CDR3 has 13 residues. Trimming removed 7 bases from V and 7 bases from J, with 14 bases in between. This chain's CDR3 is CASTGGGYQPQHF. CDR3 nucleotide sequence: TGTGCCAGCACCGGGGGGGGTTACCAGCCCCAGCATTTT.

The CDR3 DNA reads TGTGCCAGCAGCTTAAAAGGCTTTGAGCAGTTCTTC. Protein sequence: CASSLKGFEQFF. The genes are TRBV11-3 and TRBJ2-1; D is unresolved. CDR1 and CDR2 from the germline V gene are SGHNT and YENEEA. The germline V and J ends were trimmed by 2 bases and 9 bases, with 8 bases remaining between them. The CDR3 runs 12 residues.

This sequence joins TRBV7-2 and TRBJ2-7, with unresolved D. Looked up from germline, CDR1 is SGHTA and CDR2 is FQGNSA. The CDR3 runs 13 residues. V was cut by 5 bases and J by 3 bases, with 11 bases left in between. CDR3 in amino acids: CASSPPRNYEQYF. In DNA, the CDR3 is TGTGCCAGCAGCCCCCCCCGGAACTACGAGCAGTACTTC. The variable domain in full, completed from reference TRBV7-2 and TRBJ2-7, reads GAGVSQSPSNKVTEKGKDVELRCDPISGHTALYWYRQSLGQGLEFLIYFQGNSAPDKSGLPSDRFSAERTGGSVSTLTIQRTQQEDSAVYLCASSPPRNYEQYFGPGTRLTVT.

V is TRBV19 and J is TRBJ2-5, with a weak D call TRBD1 (5 bases). CDR1 and CDR2 (germline): LNHDA, SQIVND (reference sequence). This CDR3 spans 14 amino acids. Trimming pared 6 bases from V and 5 bases from J, leaving 16 bases between. CDR3 sequence reads: CASSPNPQGETQYF. CDR3 nucleotide sequence: TGTGCCAGTAGCCCCAACCCTCAGGGTGAGACCCAGTACTTC.